This T cell receptor beta chain stems from a study of T-cell memory formation after mild COVID-19. Overall study: The two donors had largely donor-specific TCR clusters. Study findings and constraints: Whether day 37 second-wave clones are SARS-CoV-2-specific was not confirmed. For contracting clones, CD4+ ones sat mainly in CM and EM, CD8+ in EMRA. Pre-infection memory already had some responding clones, implying cross-reactive memory joined.

About this clonotype: Antigen specificity is unknown.

TCRdb reprocessed the 5' RACE reads with MiXCR, giving one entry per CDR3 protein. Of around 300,000 distinct CDR3 sequences listed, around 13% are singletons. Sequencing was performed on PBMCs or a T cell subset sorted from them (not recorded which). The TCR was taken from a man between 18 and 35 years old who had mild COVID-19 (a few samples of this study predate the infection). Cell type and time point are not known.

CDR3 bases: TGCGCCAGCAGCCCCCAGGGGGGGCGGAGCGAGCAGTACTTC. Translating it yields CASSPQGGRSEQYF. This sequence joins TRBV4-1 and TRBJ2-7; possibly TRBD1 or TRBD2 for D (7 bases each). The CDR3 is made up of 14 amino acids. In germline, CDR1 is MGHRA, CDR2 YSYEKL. V gave up 4 bases and J gave up 6 bases, with 16 bases separating them.